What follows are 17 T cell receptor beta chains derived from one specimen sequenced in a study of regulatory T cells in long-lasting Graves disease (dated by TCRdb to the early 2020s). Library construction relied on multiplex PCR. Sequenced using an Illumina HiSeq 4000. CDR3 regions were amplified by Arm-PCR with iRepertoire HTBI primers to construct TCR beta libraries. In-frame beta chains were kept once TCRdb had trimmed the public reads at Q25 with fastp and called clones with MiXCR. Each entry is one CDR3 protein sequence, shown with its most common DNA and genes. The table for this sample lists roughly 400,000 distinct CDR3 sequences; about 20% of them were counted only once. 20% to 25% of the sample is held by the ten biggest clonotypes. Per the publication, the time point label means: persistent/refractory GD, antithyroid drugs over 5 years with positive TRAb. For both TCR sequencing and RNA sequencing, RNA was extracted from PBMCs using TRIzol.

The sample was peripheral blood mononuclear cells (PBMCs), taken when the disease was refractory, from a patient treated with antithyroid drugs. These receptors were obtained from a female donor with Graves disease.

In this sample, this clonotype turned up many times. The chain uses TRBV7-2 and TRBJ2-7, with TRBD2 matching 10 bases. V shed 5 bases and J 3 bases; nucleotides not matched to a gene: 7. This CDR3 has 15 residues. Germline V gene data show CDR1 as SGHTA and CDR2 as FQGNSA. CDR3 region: CASSTASGSGYEQYF. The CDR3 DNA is TGTGCCAGCAGCACAGCTAGCGGGAGTGGCTACGAGCAGTACTTC.

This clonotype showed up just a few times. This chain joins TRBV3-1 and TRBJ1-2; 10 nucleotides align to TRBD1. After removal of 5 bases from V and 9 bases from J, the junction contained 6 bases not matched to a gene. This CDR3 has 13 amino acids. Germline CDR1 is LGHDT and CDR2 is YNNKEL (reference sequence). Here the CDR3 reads CASSDPGQGSYTF. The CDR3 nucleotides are TGTGCCAGCAGCGACCCGGGACAGGGGAGCTACACCTTC.

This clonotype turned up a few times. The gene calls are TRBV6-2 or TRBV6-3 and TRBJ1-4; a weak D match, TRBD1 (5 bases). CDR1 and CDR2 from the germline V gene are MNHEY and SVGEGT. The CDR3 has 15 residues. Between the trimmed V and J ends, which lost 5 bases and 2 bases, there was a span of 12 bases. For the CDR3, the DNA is TGTGCCAGCAGTCGAACGGGGGGTACTAATGAAAAACTGTTTTTT. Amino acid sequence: CASSRTGGTNEKLFF.

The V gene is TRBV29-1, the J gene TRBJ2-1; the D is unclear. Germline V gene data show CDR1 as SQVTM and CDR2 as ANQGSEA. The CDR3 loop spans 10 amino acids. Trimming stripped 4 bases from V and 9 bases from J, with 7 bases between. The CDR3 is CSVATGEQFF. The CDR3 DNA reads TGCAGCGTTGCCACGGGTGAGCAGTTCTTC.

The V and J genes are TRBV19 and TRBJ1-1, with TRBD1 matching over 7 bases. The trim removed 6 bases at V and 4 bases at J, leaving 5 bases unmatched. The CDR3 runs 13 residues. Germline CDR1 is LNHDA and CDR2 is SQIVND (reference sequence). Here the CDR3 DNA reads TGTGCCAGTAGGCCAGGGGGGAGCACTGAAGCTTTCTTT. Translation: CASRPGGSTEAFF.

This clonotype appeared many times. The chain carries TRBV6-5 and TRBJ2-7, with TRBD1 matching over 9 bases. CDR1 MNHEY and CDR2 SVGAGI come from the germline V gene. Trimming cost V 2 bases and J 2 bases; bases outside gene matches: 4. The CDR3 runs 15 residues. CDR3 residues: CASSYLGTGPYEQYF. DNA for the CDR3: TGTGCCAGCAGTTACCTCGGGACAGGGCCCTACGAGCAGTACTTC.

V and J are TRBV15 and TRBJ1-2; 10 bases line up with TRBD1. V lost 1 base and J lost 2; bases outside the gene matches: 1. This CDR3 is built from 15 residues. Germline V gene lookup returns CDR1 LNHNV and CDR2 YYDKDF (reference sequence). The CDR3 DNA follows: TGTGCCACCAGCAGAGGGGGACAGGGGAACTATGGCTACACCTTC. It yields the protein CATSRGGQGNYGYTF.

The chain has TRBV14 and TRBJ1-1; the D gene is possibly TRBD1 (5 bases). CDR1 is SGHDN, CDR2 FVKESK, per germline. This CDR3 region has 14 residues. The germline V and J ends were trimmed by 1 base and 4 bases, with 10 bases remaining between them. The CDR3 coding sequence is TGTGCCAGCAGCCAAGGGGGGGACGGCACTGAAGCTTTCTTT. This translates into CASSQGGDGTEAFF. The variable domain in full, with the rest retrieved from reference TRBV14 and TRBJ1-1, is EAGVTQFPSHSVIEKGQTVTLRCDPISGHDNLYWYRRVMGKEIKFLLHFVKESKQDESGMPNNRFLAERTGGTYSTLKVQPAELEDSGVYFCASSQGGDGTEAFFGQGTRLTVV.

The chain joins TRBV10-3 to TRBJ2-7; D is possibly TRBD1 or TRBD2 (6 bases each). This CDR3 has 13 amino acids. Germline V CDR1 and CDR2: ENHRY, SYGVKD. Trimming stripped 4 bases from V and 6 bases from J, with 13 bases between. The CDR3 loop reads CAISGGGTSEQYF. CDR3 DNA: TGTGCCATCAGTGGTGGGGGGACATCCGAGCAGTACTTC.

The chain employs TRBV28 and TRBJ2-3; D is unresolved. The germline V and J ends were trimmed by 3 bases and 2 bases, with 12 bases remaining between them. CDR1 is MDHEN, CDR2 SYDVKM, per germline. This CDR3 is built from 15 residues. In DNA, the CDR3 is TGTGCCAGCAGTTTCGGCCGTAGAATCACAGATACGCAGTATTTT. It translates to CASSFGRRITDTQYF.

The CDR3: CSARGPLGGQPQHF. The CDR3 DNA sequence: TGCAGTGCTAGAGGCCCCCTCGGGGGACAGCCCCAGCATTTT. The chain has TRBV20-1 and TRBJ1-5; TRBD1 might be the D (5 bases). Germline V CDR1 and CDR2: DFQATT, SNEGSKA (reference sequence). Trimming cost V 1 base and J 7 bases, with 14 bases left between them. The CDR3 has 14 residues.

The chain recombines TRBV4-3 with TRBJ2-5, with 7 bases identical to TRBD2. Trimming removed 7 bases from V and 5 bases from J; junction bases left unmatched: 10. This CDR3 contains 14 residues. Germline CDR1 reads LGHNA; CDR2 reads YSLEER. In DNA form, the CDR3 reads TGCGCCAGCACCATGGGCGGGAGAGGGGAGACCCAGTACTTC. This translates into CASTMGGRGETQYF.

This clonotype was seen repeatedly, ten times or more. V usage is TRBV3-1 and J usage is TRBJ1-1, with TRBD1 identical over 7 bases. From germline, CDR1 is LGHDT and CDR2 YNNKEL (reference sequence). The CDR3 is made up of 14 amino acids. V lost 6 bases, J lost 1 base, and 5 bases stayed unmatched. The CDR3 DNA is TGTGCCAGCAGTCCGGGACAGACGAACACTGAAGCTTTCTTT. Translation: CASSPGQTNTEAFF.

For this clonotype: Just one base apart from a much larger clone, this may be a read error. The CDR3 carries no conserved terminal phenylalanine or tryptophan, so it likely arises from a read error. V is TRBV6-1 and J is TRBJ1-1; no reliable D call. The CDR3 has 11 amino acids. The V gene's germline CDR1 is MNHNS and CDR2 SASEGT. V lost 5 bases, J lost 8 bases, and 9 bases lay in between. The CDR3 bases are TGTGCCAGCAGTCCGACAAGGGAAGCTTTCCTT. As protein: CASSPTREAFL.

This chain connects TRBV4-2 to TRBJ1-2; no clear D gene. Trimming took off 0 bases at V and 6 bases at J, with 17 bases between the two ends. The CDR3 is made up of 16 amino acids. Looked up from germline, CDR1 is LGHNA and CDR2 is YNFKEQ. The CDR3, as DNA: TGTGCCAGCAGCCAAGACTCGCCAGTAAGAGAGGATGGCTACACCTTC. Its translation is CASSQDSPVREDGYTF.

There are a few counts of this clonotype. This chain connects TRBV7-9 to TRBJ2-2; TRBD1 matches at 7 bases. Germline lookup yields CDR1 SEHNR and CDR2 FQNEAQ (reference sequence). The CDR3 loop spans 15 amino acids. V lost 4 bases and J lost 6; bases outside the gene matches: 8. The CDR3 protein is CASSSGGKSAGELFF. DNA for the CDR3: TGTGCCAGCAGCTCAGGGGGTAAAAGTGCCGGGGAGCTGTTTTTT.

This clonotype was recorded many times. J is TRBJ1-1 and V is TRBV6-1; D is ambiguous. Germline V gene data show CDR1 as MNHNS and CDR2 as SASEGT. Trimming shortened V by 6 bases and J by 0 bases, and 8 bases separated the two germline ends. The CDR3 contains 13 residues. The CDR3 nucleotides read TGTGCCAGCAGGCGGTTCATGAACACTGAAGCTTTCTTT. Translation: CASRRFMNTEAFF.